Listed here is a single T cell receptor (beta chain). Assay: immunoSEQ multiplex PCR; the TCRdb copy retains only in-frame clones and omits some. This table has tens of thousands of clones, roughly 90% appearing once. The entry originates in a study of T cell changes during pregnancy in multiple sclerosis. The ends were cut back, 8 bases at V and 5 bases at J, with 16 bases in the middle. CDR1 and CDR2 (germline): MDHEN, SYDVKM. The CDR3 extends over 14 amino acids. The rearrangement links TRBV28 to TRBJ1-5, with a tentative D call TRBD1 (6 bases). This sequence originates from a female donor with multiple sclerosis, enrolled in a pregnancy study. The input for sequencing was peripheral blood, taken in the second trimester of pregnancy. The CDR3 here is CASRGGARDQPQHF. For the CDR3, the DNA is TGTGCCAGCCGAGGGGGTGCGCGGGATCAGCCCCAGCATTTT.